This T cell receptor (beta chain) stems from a study of tissue T cells after allogeneic stem cell transplantation. This clone appeared a few times. Genes here carry mouse names. The sequence runs out 1 residue before the end of the CDR3; the remainder is reconstructed from the germline J gene. The CDR3 runs to 16 residues. Germline values: CDR1 NNHDY, CDR2 SYVADS. Trimming removed 3 bases from V and 0 bases from J; junction bases left unmatched: 5. Sequenced by immunoSEQ multiplex PCR; TCRdb stores in-frame clones only, minus some. The repertoire consists of about 9,500 clones, with about half occurring once and the leading ten covering 7.1%. Time point in this sample: mouse harvest day 7 after allogeneic transplant. Tail vein injection delivered 10^7 T-cell-depleted bone marrow cells and 10^6 splenic CD5+ T cells.

The rearrangement joins TRBV13-3 to TRBJ1-4; 7 bases agree with TRBD1. The receptor was derived from a female BALB/c mouse given C57BL/6 T cells with graft-versus-host disease after an allogeneic hematopoietic cell transplant. Sequencing input: gut tissue. The CDR3 loop is CASSGGQRISNERLFF. Incomplete CDR3 DNA: TGTGCCAGCAGTGGGGGACAGAGAATTTCCAACGAAAGATTATTT. The full variable domain, with the rest looked up from reference TRBV13-3 and TRBJ1-4, is EAAVTQSPRSKVAVTGGKVTLSCHQTNNHDYMYWYRQDTGHGLRLIHYSYVADSTEKGDIPDGYKASRPSQENFSLILELASLSQTAVYFCASSGGQRISNERLFFGHGTKLSVL.